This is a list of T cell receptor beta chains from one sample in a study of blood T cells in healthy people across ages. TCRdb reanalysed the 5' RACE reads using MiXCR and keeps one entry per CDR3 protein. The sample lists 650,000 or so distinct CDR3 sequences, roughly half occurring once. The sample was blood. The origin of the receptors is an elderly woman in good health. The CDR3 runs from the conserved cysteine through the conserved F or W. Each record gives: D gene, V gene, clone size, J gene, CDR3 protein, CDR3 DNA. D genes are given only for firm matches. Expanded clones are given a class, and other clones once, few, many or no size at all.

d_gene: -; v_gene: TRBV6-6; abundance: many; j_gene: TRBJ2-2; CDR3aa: CASSTGFANTGELFF; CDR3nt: TGTGCCAGCAGTACAGGGTTTGCAAACACCGGGGAGCTGTTTTTT
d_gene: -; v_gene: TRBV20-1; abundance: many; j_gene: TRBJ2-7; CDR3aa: CSARDPGLRYEQYF; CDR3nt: TGCAGTGCTAGAGATCCGGGACTCCGCTACGAGCAGTACTTC
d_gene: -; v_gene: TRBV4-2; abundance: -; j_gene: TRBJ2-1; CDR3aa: CASSQDQWGSYNEQFF; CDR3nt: TGTGCCAGCAGCCAAGATCAGTGGGGCTCCTACAATGAGCAGTTCTTC
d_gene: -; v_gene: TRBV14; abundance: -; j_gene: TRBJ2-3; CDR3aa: CASSQEGQDTDTQYF; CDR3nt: TGTGCCAGCAGCCAAGAGGGCCAGGACACAGATACGCAGTATTTT
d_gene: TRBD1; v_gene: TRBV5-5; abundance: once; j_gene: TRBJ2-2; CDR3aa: CASSQRGQGSTGELFF; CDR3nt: TGTGCCAGCAGCCAAAGGGGACAGGGGTCCACCGGGGAGCTGTTTTTT
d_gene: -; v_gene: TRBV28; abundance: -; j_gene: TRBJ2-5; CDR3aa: CATNSPRWQYF; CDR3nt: TGTGCCACTAACTCCCCACGGTGGCAGTACTTC
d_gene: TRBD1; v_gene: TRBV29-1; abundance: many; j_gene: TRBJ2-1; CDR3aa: CSVASDRGSKEQFF; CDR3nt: TGCAGCGTTGCGTCGGACAGGGGCTCTAAAGAGCAGTTCTTC
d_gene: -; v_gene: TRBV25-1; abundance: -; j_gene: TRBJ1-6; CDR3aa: CASRSTTAPACHF; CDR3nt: TGTGCCAGCAGATCAACAACGGCCCCGGCCTGCCACTTT
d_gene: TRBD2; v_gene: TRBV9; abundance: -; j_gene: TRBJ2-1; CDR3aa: CASSVVAGGHLDEQFF; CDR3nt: TGTGCCAGCAGCGTAGTGGCGGGGGGGCACCTAGATGAGCAGTTCTTC
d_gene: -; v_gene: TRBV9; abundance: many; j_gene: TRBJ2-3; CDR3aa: CASSPRVTDTQYF; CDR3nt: TGTGCCAGCAGCCCCCGAGTCACAGATACGCAGTATTTT